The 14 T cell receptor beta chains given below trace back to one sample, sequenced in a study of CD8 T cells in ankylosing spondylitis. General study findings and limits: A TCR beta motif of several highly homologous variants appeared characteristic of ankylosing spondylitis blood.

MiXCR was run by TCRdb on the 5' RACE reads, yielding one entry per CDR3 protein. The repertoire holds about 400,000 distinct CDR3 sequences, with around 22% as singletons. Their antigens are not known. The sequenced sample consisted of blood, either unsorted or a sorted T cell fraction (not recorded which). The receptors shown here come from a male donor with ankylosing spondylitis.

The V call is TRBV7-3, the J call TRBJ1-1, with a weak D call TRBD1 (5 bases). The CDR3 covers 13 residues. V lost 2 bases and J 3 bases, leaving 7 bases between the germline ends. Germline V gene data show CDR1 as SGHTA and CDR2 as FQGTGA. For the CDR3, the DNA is TGTGCCAGCAGCTTAGGGGGTCACACTGAAGCTTTCTTT. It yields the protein CASSLGGHTEAFF.

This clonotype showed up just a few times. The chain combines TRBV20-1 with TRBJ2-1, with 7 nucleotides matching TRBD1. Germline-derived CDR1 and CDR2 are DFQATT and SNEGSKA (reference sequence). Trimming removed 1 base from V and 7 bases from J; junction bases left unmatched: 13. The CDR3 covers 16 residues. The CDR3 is CSARVARGGPRNEQFF. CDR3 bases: TGCAGTGCTAGAGTCGCCCGAGGGGGCCCCCGGAATGAGCAGTTCTTC.

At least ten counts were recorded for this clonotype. Written as DNA, the CDR3 is TGCGCCAGCAGTCCCATGGGGAACACCGGGGAGCTGTTTTTT. Residues: CASSPMGNTGELFF. The genes are TRBV5-1 and TRBJ2-2; D ambiguous. Trimming removed 5 bases at V and 1 base at J, with 9 bases between. CDR3 size: 14 residues. Germline loops: CDR1 SGHRS, CDR2 YFSETQ.

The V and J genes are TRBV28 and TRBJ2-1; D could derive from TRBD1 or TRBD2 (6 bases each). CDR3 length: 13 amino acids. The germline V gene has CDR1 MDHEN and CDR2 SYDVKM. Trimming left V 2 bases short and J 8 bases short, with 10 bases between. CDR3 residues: CASSLLGGDEQFF. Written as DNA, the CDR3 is TGTGCCAGCAGTTTACTCGGGGGCGATGAGCAGTTCTTC.

CDR3 in amino acids: CASSGRGGPNSNQPQHF. The CDR3 DNA sequence: TGTGCCAGCAGCGGACGAGGGGGCCCTAATAGCAATCAGCCCCAGCATTTT. V is TRBV25-1 and J is TRBJ1-5; TRBD1 matches 7 bases. The length of the CDR3 is 17 residues. The germline V gene has CDR1 MGHDK and CDR2 SYGVNS. Trimming took 6 bases from V and 0 from J; bases not matched to a gene: 11.

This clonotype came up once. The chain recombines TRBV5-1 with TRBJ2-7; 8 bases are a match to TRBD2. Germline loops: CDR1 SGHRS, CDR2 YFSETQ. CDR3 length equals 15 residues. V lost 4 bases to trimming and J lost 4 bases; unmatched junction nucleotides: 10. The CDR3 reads CASSPRSAGVYEQYF. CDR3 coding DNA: TGCGCCAGCAGCCCCCGTTCAGCGGGAGTTTACGAGCAGTACTTC.

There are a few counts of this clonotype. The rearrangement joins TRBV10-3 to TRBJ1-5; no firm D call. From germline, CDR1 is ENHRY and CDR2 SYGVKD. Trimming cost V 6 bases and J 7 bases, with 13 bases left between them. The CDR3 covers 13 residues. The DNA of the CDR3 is TGTGCCATCAGGGCGGTTGGAGGACAGCCCCAGCATTTT. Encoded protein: CAIRAVGGQPQHF.

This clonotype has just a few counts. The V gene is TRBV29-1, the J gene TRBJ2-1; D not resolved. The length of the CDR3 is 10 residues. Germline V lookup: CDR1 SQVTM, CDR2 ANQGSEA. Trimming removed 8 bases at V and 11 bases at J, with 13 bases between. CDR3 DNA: TGCAGCCTTCTCCCGGCACAGCAGTTCTTC. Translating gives CSLLPAQQFF.

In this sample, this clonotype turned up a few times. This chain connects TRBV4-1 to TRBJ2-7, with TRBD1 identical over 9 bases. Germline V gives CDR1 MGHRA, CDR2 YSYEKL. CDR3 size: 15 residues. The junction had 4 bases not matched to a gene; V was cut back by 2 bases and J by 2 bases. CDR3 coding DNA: TGCGCCAGCAGCCAATACGACAGGGGGACCTACGAGCAGTACTTC. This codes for CASSQYDRGTYEQYF.

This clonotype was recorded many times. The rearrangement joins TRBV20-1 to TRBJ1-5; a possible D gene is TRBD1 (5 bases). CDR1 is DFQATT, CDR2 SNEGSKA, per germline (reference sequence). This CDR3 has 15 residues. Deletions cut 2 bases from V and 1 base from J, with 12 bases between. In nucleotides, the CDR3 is TGCAGTGCTAGATGGGGCAAAGCCAGCAATCAGCCCCAGCATTTT. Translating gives CSARWGKASNQPQHF.

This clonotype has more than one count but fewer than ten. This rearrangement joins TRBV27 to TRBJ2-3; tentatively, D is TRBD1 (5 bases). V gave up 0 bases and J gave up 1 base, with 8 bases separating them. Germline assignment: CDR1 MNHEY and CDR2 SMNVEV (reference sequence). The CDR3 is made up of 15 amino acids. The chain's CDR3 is CASSLSVGGTDTQYF. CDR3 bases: TGTGCCAGCAGTTTATCGGTAGGGGGCACAGATACGCAGTATTTT.

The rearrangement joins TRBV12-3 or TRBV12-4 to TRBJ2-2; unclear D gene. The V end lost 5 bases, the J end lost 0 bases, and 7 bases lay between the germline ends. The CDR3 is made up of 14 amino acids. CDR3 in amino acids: CASSPHPNTGELFF. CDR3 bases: TGTGCCAGCAGTCCCCACCCGAACACCGGGGAGCTGTTTTTT.

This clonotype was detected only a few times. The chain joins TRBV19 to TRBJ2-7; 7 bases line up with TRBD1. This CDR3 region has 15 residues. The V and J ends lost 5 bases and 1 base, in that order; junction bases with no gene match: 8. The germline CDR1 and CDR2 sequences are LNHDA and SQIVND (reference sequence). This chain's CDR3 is CASSRTGQVSYEQYF. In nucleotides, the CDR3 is TGTGCCAGTAGTCGTACCGGACAGGTTTCCTACGAGCAGTACTTC. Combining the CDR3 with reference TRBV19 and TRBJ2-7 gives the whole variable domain DGGITQSPKYLFRKEGQNVTLSCEQNLNHDAMYWYRQDPGQGLRLIYYSQIVNDFQKGDIAEGYSVSREKKESFPLTVTSAQKNPTAFYLCASSRTGQVSYEQYFGPGTRLTVT.

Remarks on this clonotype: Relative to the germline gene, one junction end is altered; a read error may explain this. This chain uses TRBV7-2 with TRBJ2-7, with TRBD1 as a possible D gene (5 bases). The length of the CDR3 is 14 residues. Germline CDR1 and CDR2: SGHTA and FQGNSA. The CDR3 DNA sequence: TGTGCCAGCAGCTTAGCGGTGACAGACCGTTTTTTGGACTTC. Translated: CASSLAVTDRFLDF.